Below, 17 T cell receptor beta chains from the same sample are listed, as sequenced in a study of blood T cell repertoires in COVID-19. Here immunoSEQ multiplex PCR was the method, and the copy in TCRdb shows in-frame clones only, minus some. The repertoire includes 200,000 to 250,000 clones, about nine tenths of them detected once, and 2% to 3% sits in the top ten. The specimen was peripheral blood. These receptors were taken from a man in his thirties or forties with COVID-19, enrolled during active disease.

This chain uses TRBV15 with TRBJ2-5; D is uncertain. V was pared by 3 bases and J by 4 bases, with 9 bases between. The germline CDR1 and CDR2 sequences are LNHNV and YYDKDF (reference sequence). There are 13 residues in the CDR3. The CDR3 sequence: CATSSLGGETQYF. CDR3 sequence (DNA): TGTGCCACCAGCAGTCTAGGTGGAGAGACCCAGTACTTC.

The rearrangement links TRBV6-5 to TRBJ2-7; no definite D call. V was shortened by 5 bases and J by 2 bases, with 16 bases between the two germline ends. CDR1 is MNHEY, CDR2 SVGAGI, per germline. The CDR3 sequence is 15 residues long. The chain's CDR3 is CASSISLTVPYEQYF. The CDR3 bases are TGTGCCAGCAGTATCTCACTTACGGTCCCCTACGAGCAGTACTTC.

The V gene is TRBV6-1, the J gene TRBJ2-1, with 9 bases aligning to TRBD1. Looked up from germline, CDR1 is MNHNS and CDR2 is SASEGT. There are 16 residues in the CDR3. V lost 3 bases and J lost 5; bases outside the gene matches: 8. The CDR3 is CASSDPTGGLHNEQFF. The CDR3 DNA follows: TGTGCCAGCAGTGACCCTACAGGGGGCCTTCACAATGAGCAGTTCTTC.

This rearrangement joins TRBV5-1 to TRBJ2-1; the match to TRBD2 covers 10 bases. V dropped 5 bases and J dropped 4; count of bases not matched to a gene: 3. Looked up from germline, CDR1 is SGHRS and CDR2 is YFSETQ. CDR3 length equals 14 residues. DNA for the CDR3: TGCGCCAGCAGGACTAGCGGGCCATACAATGAGCAGTTCTTC. Protein product: CASRTSGPYNEQFF. Combining the CDR3 with reference TRBV5-1 and TRBJ2-1 gives the whole variable domain KAGVTQTPRYLIKTRGQQVTLSCSPISGHRSVSWYQQTPGQGLQFLFEYFSETQRNKGNFPGRFSGRQFSNSRSEMNVSTLELGDSALYLCASRTSGPYNEQFFGPGTRLTVL.

V and J are TRBV6-1 and TRBJ1-1; maybe TRBD1 (6 bases). This CDR3 spans 18 amino acids. Germline CDR1 and CDR2: MNHNS and SASEGT. The germline V and J ends were trimmed by 1 base and 0 bases, with 18 bases remaining between them. The DNA of the CDR3 is TGTGCCAGCAGTGAAGGAATCCAGTTCCCAGGGGTGAACACTGAAGCTTTCTTT. Protein: CASSEGIQFPGVNTEAFF.

The chain uses TRBV29-1 and TRBJ2-7; D is unclear. This CDR3 is 13 amino acids long. The germline V gene encodes CDR1 SQVTM and CDR2 ANQGSEA. Deletions cut 4 bases from V and 1 base from J, with 11 bases between. Here the CDR3 DNA reads TGCAGCGTTGTATATGCCAGTTCCTACGAGCAGTACTTC. Protein: CSVVYASSYEQYF.

To note about this clone: Different DNA sequences within this sample yield the same CDR3. The CDR3 here is CASSLGGGSYNEQFF. For the CDR3, the DNA is TGTGCCAGCAGCTTGGGCGGGGGCTCCTACAATGAGCAGTTCTTC. The rearrangement uses TRBV5-6 and TRBJ2-1; the match to TRBD2 covers 7 bases. The CDR3 spans 15 residues. After removal of 0 bases from V and 0 bases from J, the junction contained 0 bases not matched to a gene. In germline, CDR1 is SGHDT, CDR2 YYEEEE.

The CDR3 sequence is CASSRGFSRGYVNTGELFF. The CDR3 nucleotides are TGTGCCAGCAGCCGCGGATTCAGCAGGGGGTATGTGAACACCGGGGAGCTGTTTTTT. This rearrangement joins TRBV3-1 (or the pseudogene TRBV3-2) to TRBJ2-2; TRBD1 matches at 7 bases. The CDR3 has 19 residues. Unmatched junction bases numbered 15, after V lost 4 bases and J lost 1 base. Germline CDR1 LGHDT, CDR2 YNNKEL (reference sequence).

The rearrangement joins TRBV2 to TRBJ1-2, with 7 bases identical to TRBD1. The CDR3 loop spans 14 amino acids. The V gene's germline CDR1 is SNHLY and CDR2 FYNNEI. The J segment lost 4 bases and the V segment lost 5 bases, leaving 7 bases of the junction unmatched. The CDR3 loop is CASSSDRTPYGYTF. CDR3 DNA: TGTGCCAGCAGTTCGGACAGGACCCCCTATGGCTACACCTTC. The complete variable domain, with remaining parts taken from reference TRBV2 and TRBJ1-2, reads EPEVTQTPSHQVTQMGQEVILRCVPISNHLYFYWYRQILGQKVEFLVSFYNNEISEKSEIFDDQFSVERPDGSNFTLKIRSTKLEDSAMYFCASSSDRTPYGYTFGSGTRLTVV.

V usage is TRBV7-3 and J usage is TRBJ2-1, with a possible D match to TRBD2 (6 bases). Trimming removed 5 bases from V and 7 bases from J, with 18 bases in between. CDR3 length: 15 amino acids. From germline, CDR1 is SGHTA and CDR2 FQGTGA. This CDR3 is CASSIAGTELNEQFF. Here the CDR3 DNA reads TGTGCCAGCAGCATAGCCGGGACTGAACTAAATGAGCAGTTCTTC.

The chain links TRBV29-1 to TRBJ1-2, with D unresolved. The CDR3 runs to 12 residues. In germline, CDR1 is SQVTM, CDR2 ANQGSEA. V shed 3 bases and J shed 2 bases, with 7 bases lying between them. The CDR3 nucleotides are TGCAGCGTTGATTTGCGGAACTATGGCTACACCTTC. Its protein product is CSVDLRNYGYTF.

This sequence joins TRBV12-5 and TRBJ2-5, with a possible D match to TRBD2 (6 bases). CDR1 is LGHNT and CDR2 is FRNRAP in the germline V gene. V was pared by 1 base and J by 5 bases, with 11 bases between. The CDR3 totals 14 residues. In nucleotides, the CDR3 is TGTGCTAGTGGTTTGGCGAAGGGGAGGGAGACCCAGTACTTC. Its protein is CASGLAKGRETQYF.

The chain is built from TRBV6-5 and TRBJ2-7; 8 bases are shared with TRBD2. Germline-derived CDR1 and CDR2 are MNHEY and SVGAGI. Unmatched junction bases numbered 8, after V lost 7 bases and J lost 3 bases. The CDR3 extends over 14 amino acids. In DNA, the CDR3 is TGTGCCAGCACCCCCGCTAGCGGGTACTACGAGCAGTACTTC. It is translated as CASTPASGYYEQYF.

This sequence joins TRBV9 and TRBJ2-1; 8 nucleotides line up with TRBD2. There are 18 residues in the CDR3. With V trimmed by 3 bases and J by 4 bases, 15 bases remained unmatched. Germline values: CDR1 SGDLS, CDR2 YYNGEE. The CDR3 spells CASSAGTREQILYNEQFF. For the CDR3, the DNA is TGTGCCAGCAGCGCCGGGACTAGGGAACAAATATTGTACAATGAGCAGTTCTTC.

Only a few counts were recorded for this clone. The chain joins TRBV19 to TRBJ1-5, with D possibly being TRBD1 (5 bases). The germline gives CDR1 LNHDA, CDR2 SQIVND (reference sequence). V shed 0 bases and J shed 6 bases, with 12 bases lying between them. The CDR3 extends over 15 amino acids. The CDR3 nucleotides are TGTGCCAGTAGTATAGATACGAGTAGGGGTCAGCCCCAGCATTTT. This encodes CASSIDTSRGQPQHF.

The chain joins TRBV2 to TRBJ1-6; D call uncertain. This CDR3 spans 15 amino acids. Germline values: CDR1 SNHLY, CDR2 FYNNEI. V dropped 1 base and J dropped 7 bases, with 11 bases sitting between them. CDR3 DNA: TGTGCCAGCAGTGAAGGACACGGTTACAATTCACCCCTCCACTTT. Its protein product is CASSEGHGYNSPLHF.

The rearrangement uses TRBV20-1 and TRBJ2-7, with 8 bases identical to TRBD2. Germline lookup yields CDR1 DFQATT and CDR2 SNEGSKA (reference sequence). The CDR3 covers 11 residues. CDR3 nucleotides: TGCAGCAGCGGGAGCGTAAACGAGCAGTACTTC. It translates to CSSGSVNEQYF.